One sample yielded the 14 T cell receptor beta chains listed below, sequenced in a study of OX40 agonist ivuxolimab in advanced cancers. Sequenced by immunoSEQ multiplex PCR; TCRdb stores in-frame clones only, minus some. This table has 85,000 to 90,000 clones, around 83% appearing once. The specimen was CD4+ or CD8+ T cells sorted from blood, collected in a trial of the OX40 agonist ivuxolimab. The origin of the receptors is an adult with an advanced solid tumor such as melanoma, head and neck, liver or kidney cancer.

The rearrangement links TRBV29-1 to TRBJ2-5; 8 bases are shared with TRBD1. Germline assignment: CDR1 SQVTM and CDR2 ANQGSEA. Trimming cost V 4 bases and J 5 bases; bases outside gene matches: 6. The CDR3 extends over 13 amino acids. CDR3 sequence: CSVGTGTVETQYF. The CDR3 DNA reads as TGCAGCGTTGGGACAGGGACAGTGGAGACCCAGTACTTC.

This rearrangement joins TRBV27 to TRBJ1-1; D gene uncertain. CDR1 is MNHEY, CDR2 SMNVEV, per germline (reference sequence). The V end was cut by 3 bases, the J end by 6 bases, with 14 bases between. CDR3 length equals 14 residues. CDR3 amino acids: CASSFSSLTPEAFF. CDR3 DNA: TGTGCCAGCAGTTTTTCCAGCTTGACACCTGAAGCTTTCTTT.

V is TRBV11-3 and J is TRBJ1-3; D is perhaps TRBD1 (6 bases). The V end lost 5 bases, the J end lost 0 bases, and 11 bases lay between the germline ends. The CDR3 extends over 15 amino acids. Germline assignment: CDR1 SGHNT and CDR2 YENEEA. This CDR3 is CASSVGHLSGNTIYF. The CDR3 DNA reads TGTGCCAGCAGCGTGGGACACCTCTCTGGAAACACCATATATTTT.

The gene calls are TRBV2 and TRBJ1-1; D uncertain. Trimming pared 7 bases from V and 1 base from J, leaving 7 bases between. Germline V gives CDR1 SNHLY, CDR2 FYNNEI. The CDR3 is made up of 12 amino acids. As DNA, the CDR3 is TGTGCCAGCACTAGAGAGAACACTGAAGCTTTCTTT. Protein: CASTRENTEAFF.

The chain links TRBV28 to TRBJ2-7; 7 bases map to TRBD1. CDR3 length: 14 amino acids. V shed 4 bases and J 1 base; nucleotides not matched to a gene: 4. The germline V gene has CDR1 MDHEN and CDR2 SYDVKM. The CDR3 loop reads CASSSPGQSYEQYV. The CDR3 nucleotides read TGTGCCAGCAGTTCACCGGGACAGTCCTACGAGCAGTACGTC.

This chain joins TRBV4-3 and TRBJ2-3; D remains ambiguous. The CDR3 extends over 14 amino acids. V lost 0 bases to trimming and J lost 6 bases, with 10 bases between them. The germline gives CDR1 LGHNA, CDR2 YSLEER. This CDR3 reads CASSQDRGWDTQYF. CDR3 nucleotides: TGCGCCAGCAGCCAAGACAGAGGTTGGGATACGCAGTATTTT.

The chain combines TRBV9 with TRBJ2-2; maybe TRBD2 (6 bases). CDR3 size: 14 residues. Germline CDR1 is SGDLS and CDR2 is YYNGEE. The V and J ends lost 4 bases and 1 base respectively, with 8 bases between them. The CDR3 reads CASSPRENTGELFF. Written as DNA, the CDR3 is TGTGCCAGCAGCCCGCGGGAGAACACCGGGGAGCTGTTTTTT.

The J gene is TRBJ1-3, the V gene TRBV4-2; D unresolved. V dropped 2 bases and J dropped 4 bases, with 18 bases sitting between them. Looked up from germline, CDR1 is LGHNA and CDR2 is YNFKEQ. The CDR3 has 17 amino acids. DNA of the CDR3: TGTGCCAGCAGCCAACCCCTGGCGGGGATAGCCGGAAACACCATATATTTT. Its protein is CASSQPLAGIAGNTIYF.

This clone appeared many times. The CDR3 DNA follows: TGTGCCGGCGCCCGCCGCGACGAGCAGTACTTC. Amino acid sequence: CAGARRDEQYF. V and J are TRBV6-4 and TRBJ2-7; D is undetermined. V dropped 11 bases and J dropped 5 bases, with 13 bases sitting between them. This CDR3 is 11 amino acids long. Germline CDR1 and CDR2: MRHNA and SNTAGT.

This clone was seen a single time. The J gene is TRBJ2-2, the V gene TRBV4-1; no clear D. The CDR3 spans 14 residues. Trimming took 1 base from V and 3 from J, leaving 6 bases between them. Per germline, CDR1 MGHRA and CDR2 YSYEKL. As DNA, the CDR3 is TGCGCCAGCAGCCAAGGGACCGACACCGGGGAGCTGTTTTTT. Protein sequence: CASSQGTDTGELFF.

This chain links TRBV7-2 with TRBJ1-5; weak D call: TRBD1 (6 bases). Germline assignment: CDR1 SGHTA and CDR2 FQGNSA. V was trimmed by 1 base and J by 6 bases, leaving 13 bases between them. CDR3 length equals 15 residues. The CDR3 sequence: CASSLEGHSGQPQHF. In nucleotides, the CDR3 is TGTGCCAGCAGCTTAGAGGGACATTCGGGTCAGCCCCAGCATTTT.

The rearrangement joins TRBV11-2 to TRBJ2-3; D possibly corresponds to TRBD2 (5 bases). The CDR3 length is 16 residues. Trimming left V 1 base short and J 2 bases short, with 13 bases between. Germline lookup yields CDR1 SGHAT and CDR2 FQNNGV. The DNA of the CDR3 is TGTGCCAGCAGCTTAGCCCGCGGGCAGTACACAGATACGCAGTATTTT. Translating gives CASSLARGQYTDTQYF.

The rearrangement joins TRBV18 to TRBJ2-1; TRBD2 agrees at 7 bases. Germline V lookup: CDR1 KGHSH, CDR2 LQKENI. The CDR3 has 15 amino acids. J gave up 7 bases and V 1 base, and 7 bases lay outside the gene matches. CDR3 loop: CASSPLGAGGNEQFF. The DNA for the CDR3 is TGTGCCAGCTCACCACTCGGGGCCGGGGGGAATGAGCAGTTCTTC.

The V gene is TRBV10-3, the J gene TRBJ2-3, with a tentative D call TRBD2 (7 bases). CDR3 length: 12 amino acids. Deletions cut 6 bases from V and 9 bases from J, with 13 bases between. The V gene's germline CDR1 is ENHRY and CDR2 SYGVKD. CDR3 sequence reads: CAIRGGPGTQYF. For the CDR3, the DNA is TGTGCCATCAGGGGGGGGCCCGGAACGCAGTATTTT.